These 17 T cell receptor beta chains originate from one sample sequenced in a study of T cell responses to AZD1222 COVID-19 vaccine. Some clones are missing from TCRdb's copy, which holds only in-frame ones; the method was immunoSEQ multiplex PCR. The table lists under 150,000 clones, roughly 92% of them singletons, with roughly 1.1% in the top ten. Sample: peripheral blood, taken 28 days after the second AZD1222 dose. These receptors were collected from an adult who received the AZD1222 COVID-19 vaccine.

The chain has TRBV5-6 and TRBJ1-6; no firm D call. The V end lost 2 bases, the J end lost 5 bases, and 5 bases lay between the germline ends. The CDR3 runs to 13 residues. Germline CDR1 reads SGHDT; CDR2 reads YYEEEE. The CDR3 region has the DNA TGTGCCAGCAGCTTTTTACATAATTCACCCCTCCACTTT. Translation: CASSFLHNSPLHF.

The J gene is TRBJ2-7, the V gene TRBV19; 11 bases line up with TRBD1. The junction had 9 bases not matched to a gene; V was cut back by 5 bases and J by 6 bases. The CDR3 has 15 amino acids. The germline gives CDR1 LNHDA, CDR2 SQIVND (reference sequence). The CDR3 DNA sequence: TGTGCCAGTAGTTGGACCGGGACAGGGGGATCCGAGCAGTACTTC. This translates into CASSWTGTGGSEQYF. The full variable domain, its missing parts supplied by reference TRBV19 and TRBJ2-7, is DGGITQSPKYLFRKEGQNVTLSCEQNLNHDAMYWYRQDPGQGLRLIYYSQIVNDFQKGDIAEGYSVSREKKESFPLTVTSAQKNPTAFYLCASSWTGTGGSEQYFGPGTRLTVT.

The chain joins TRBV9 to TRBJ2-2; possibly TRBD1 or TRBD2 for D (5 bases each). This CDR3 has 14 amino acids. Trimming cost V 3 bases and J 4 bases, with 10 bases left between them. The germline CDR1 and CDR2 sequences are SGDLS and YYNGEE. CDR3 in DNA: TGTGCCAGCAGCGAGGGGAGTGGCACCGGGGAGCTGTTTTTT. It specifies CASSEGSGTGELFF.

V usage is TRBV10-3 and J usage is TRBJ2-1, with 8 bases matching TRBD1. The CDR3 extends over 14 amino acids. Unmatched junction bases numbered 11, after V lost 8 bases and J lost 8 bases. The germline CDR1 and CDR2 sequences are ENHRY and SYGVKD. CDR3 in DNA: TGTGCCATCGGGGACAGGCCCCAGAGCGATGAGCAGTTCTTC. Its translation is CAIGDRPQSDEQFF.

The CDR3 loop reads CASSQEGRVNYNEQFF. The CDR3 nucleotides read TGTGCCAGCAGCCAAGAAGGTCGGGTCAACTACAATGAGCAGTTCTTC. This chain uses TRBV4-2 with TRBJ2-1; D call uncertain. CDR3 length: 16 amino acids. The germline gives CDR1 LGHNA, CDR2 YNFKEQ. V was shortened by 0 bases and J by 3 bases, with 12 bases between the two germline ends.

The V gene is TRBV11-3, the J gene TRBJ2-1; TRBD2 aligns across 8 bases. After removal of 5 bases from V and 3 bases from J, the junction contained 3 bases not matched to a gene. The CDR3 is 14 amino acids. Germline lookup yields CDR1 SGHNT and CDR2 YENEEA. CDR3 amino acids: CASSRGGNYNEQFF. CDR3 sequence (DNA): TGTGCCAGCAGCCGCGGGGGGAACTACAATGAGCAGTTCTTC.

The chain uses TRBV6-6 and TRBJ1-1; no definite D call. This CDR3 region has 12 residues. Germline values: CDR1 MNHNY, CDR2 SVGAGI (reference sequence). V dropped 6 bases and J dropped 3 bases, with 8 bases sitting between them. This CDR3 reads CASSSLHTEAFF. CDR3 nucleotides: TGTGCCAGCAGCTCCCTCCACACTGAAGCTTTCTTT.

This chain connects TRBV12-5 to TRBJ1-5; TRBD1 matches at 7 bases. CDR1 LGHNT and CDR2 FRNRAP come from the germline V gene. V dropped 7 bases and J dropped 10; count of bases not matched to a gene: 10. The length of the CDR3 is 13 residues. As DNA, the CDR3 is TGTGCTAGTGCCCGGACAGGAGGTCATCCCCAGCATTTT. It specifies CASARTGGHPQHF.

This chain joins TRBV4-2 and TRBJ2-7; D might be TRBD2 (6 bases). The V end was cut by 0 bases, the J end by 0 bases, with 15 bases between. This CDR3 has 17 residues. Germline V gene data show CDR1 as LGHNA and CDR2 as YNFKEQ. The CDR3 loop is CASSQDRLALSSYEQYF. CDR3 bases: TGTGCCAGCAGCCAAGATCGTCTAGCGTTAAGCTCCTACGAGCAGTACTTC.

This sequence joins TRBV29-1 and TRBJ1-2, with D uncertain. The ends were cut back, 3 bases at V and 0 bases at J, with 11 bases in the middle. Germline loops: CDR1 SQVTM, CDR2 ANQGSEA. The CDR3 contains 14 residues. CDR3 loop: CSVELRATNYGYTF. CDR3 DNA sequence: TGCAGCGTTGAGCTGAGGGCTACTAACTATGGCTACACCTTC.

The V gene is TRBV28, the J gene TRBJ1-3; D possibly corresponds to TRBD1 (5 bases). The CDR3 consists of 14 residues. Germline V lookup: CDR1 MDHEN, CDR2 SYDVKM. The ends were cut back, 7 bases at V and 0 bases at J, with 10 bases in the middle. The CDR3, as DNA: TGTGCCAGCAAATTGGGGCTCTCTGGAAACACCATATATTTT. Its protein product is CASKLGLSGNTIYF. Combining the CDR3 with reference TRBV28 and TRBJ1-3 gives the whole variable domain DVKVTQSSRYLVKRTGEKVFLECVQDMDHENMFWYRQDPGLGLRLIYFSYDVKMKEKGDIPEGYSVSREKKERFSLILESASTNQTSMYLCASKLGLSGNTIYFGEGSWLTVV.

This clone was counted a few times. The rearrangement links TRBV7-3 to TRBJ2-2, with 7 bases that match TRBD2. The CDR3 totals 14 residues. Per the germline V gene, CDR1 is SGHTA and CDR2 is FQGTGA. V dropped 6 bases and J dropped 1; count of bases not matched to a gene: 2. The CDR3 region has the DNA TGTGCCAGCAGGTCTAGCGGGAACACCGGGGAGCTGTTTTTT. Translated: CASRSSGNTGELFF. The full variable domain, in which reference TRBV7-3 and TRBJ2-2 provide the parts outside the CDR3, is GAGVSQTPSNKVTEKGKYVELRCDPISGHTALYWYRQSLGQGPEFLIYFQGTGAADDSGLPNDRFFAVRPEGSVSTLKIQRTERGDSAVYLCASRSSGNTGELFFGEGSRLTVL.

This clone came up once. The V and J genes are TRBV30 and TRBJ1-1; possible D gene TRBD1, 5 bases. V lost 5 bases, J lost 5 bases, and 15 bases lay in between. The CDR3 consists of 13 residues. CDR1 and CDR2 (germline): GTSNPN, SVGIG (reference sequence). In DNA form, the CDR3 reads TGTGCCTGGGGCCGTGGGGGAGGGACTGAAGCTTTCTTT. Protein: CAWGRGGGTEAFF.

The CDR3 nucleotides read TGTGCCAGCAGTTATCCGGCTACGTTATTGGACAGAAATAGCAATCAGCCCCAGCATTTT. Translation gives CASSYPATLLDRNSNQPQHF. The chain carries TRBV6-2 or TRBV6-3 and TRBJ1-5; possible D gene TRBD1, 6 bases. The CDR3 covers 20 residues. CDR1 is MNHEY, CDR2 SVGEGT, per germline. Trimming removed 3 bases at V and 0 bases at J, with 24 bases between.

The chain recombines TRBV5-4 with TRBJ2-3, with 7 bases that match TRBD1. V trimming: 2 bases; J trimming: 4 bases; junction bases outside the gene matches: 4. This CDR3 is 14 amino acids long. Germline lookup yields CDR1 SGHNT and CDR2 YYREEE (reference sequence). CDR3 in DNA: TGTGCCAGCAGCTTAGACAGGGTGTCAGATACGCAGTATTTT. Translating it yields CASSLDRVSDTQYF.

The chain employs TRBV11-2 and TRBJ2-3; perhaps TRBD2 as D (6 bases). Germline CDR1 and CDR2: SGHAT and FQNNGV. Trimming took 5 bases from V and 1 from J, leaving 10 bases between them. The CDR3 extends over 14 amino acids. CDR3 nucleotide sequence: TGTGCCAGCAGCCCCGGGGGTCGCACAGATACGCAGTATTTT. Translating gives CASSPGGRTDTQYF.

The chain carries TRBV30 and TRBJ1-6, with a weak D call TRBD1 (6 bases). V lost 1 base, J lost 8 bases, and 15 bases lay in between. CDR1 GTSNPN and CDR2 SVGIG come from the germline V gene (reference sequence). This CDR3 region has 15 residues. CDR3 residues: CAWSGEGQGYSPLHF. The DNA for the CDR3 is TGTGCCTGGAGTGGTGAGGGACAAGGCTATTCACCCCTCCACTTT.